The T cell receptor (beta chain) described here comes from a study of blood T cell repertoires in COVID-19. Germline lookup yields CDR1 SGHRS and CDR2 YFSETQ. The CDR3 spans 16 residues. Trimming cost V 0 bases and J 5 bases; bases outside gene matches: 7. The protocol was immunoSEQ multiplex PCR, while the TCRdb copy is restricted to in-frame clones and leaves out a portion. The sample carries 350,000 to 400,000 clones, roughly nine tenths recorded once. Material: PBMCs or T cells enriched from blood (not recorded which). This TCR came from a woman aged 40 to 50 who had been exposed to COVID-19. This sequence joins TRBV5-1 and TRBJ2-5; 10 bases agree with TRBD2. The CDR3 protein is CASSLEVAGGQETQYF. The CDR3, as DNA: TGCGCCAGCAGCTTGGAAGTAGCGGGGGGCCAGGAGACCCAGTACTTC.